This entry lists 21 T cell receptor beta chains sequenced from one sample in a study of human T cells and chemical hapten exposure. Time point reported: patch test 2, 6 weeks after DPC sensitization. The treatment denotes: therapeutic diphenylcyclopropenone sensitization with weekly scalp DPC. Via MiXCR, TCRdb re-called the RACE reads, giving one row per CDR3 protein. Counted here are fewer than 150,000 distinct CDR3 sequences, 12% occurring once; the ten biggest clones make up less than 1.5%. Here the sequenced sample was whole blood, taken in connection with sensitization to the hapten diphenylcyclopropenone (DPC). All receptors derive from a woman between 50 and 59 years old with alopecia areata. Some clones in this sample may be carry-over from other donors' samples.

This clonotype was recorded at least ten times. The chain joins TRBV7-2 to TRBJ2-2, with 7 bases aligning to TRBD2. V shed 2 bases and J 2 bases; nucleotides not matched to a gene: 5. Germline CDR1 reads SGHTA; CDR2 reads FQGNSA. The CDR3 totals 16 residues. CDR3 in amino acids: CASSLIGGSNTGELFF. CDR3 bases: TGTGCCAGCAGCTTAATCGGCGGGAGTAACACCGGGGAGCTGTTTTTT.

This chain links TRBV5-1 with TRBJ1-5, with D tentatively TRBD1 (6 bases). The CDR3 sequence is 15 residues long. The germline V gene encodes CDR1 SGHRS and CDR2 YFSETQ. With 0 bases removed from V and 4 bases from J, the gap between germline ends came to 11 bases. The CDR3 here is CASSLGGRGNQPQHF. In DNA, the CDR3 is TGCGCCAGCAGCTTGGGTGGCAGGGGAAATCAGCCCCAGCATTTT.

Many counts were recorded for this clonotype. J is TRBJ2-5 and V is TRBV6-6; 14 bases are shared with TRBD2. Germline values: CDR1 MNHNY, CDR2 SVGAGI (reference sequence). V trimming: 5 bases; J trimming: 1 base; junction bases outside the gene matches: 3. The CDR3 runs 16 residues. The CDR3 loop is CASSQGLAGVQETQYF. Here the CDR3 DNA reads TGTGCCAGCAGTCAGGGACTAGCGGGAGTCCAAGAGACCCAGTACTTC.

The chain links TRBV30 to TRBJ1-1, with a possible D match to TRBD1 (5 bases). V was cut by 5 bases and J by 4 bases, with 14 bases left in between. This CDR3 contains 13 residues. Per germline, CDR1 GTSNPN and CDR2 SVGIG (reference sequence). CDR3: CAWDAGLITEAFF. The CDR3 bases are TGTGCCTGGGACGCGGGGCTAATCACTGAAGCTTTCTTT.

This clonotype was observed a handful of times. The rearrangement uses TRBV10-3 and TRBJ2-7; TRBD1 aligns across 10 bases. Trimming at V came to 2 bases and at J to 7 bases, leaving 8 bases not matched to a gene. The CDR3 contains 15 residues. CDR1 and CDR2 from the germline V gene are ENHRY and SYGVKD. CDR3 coding DNA: TGTGCCATCAGTGAGGGGGGACAGGGGCGAGAAGAGCAGTACTTC. Its translation: CAISEGGQGREEQYF.

The chain employs TRBV29-1 and TRBJ2-2; tentatively, D is TRBD1 (8 bases). This CDR3 is built from 14 residues. Trimming shortened V by 6 bases and J by 4 bases, and 15 bases separated the two germline ends. Germline assignment: CDR1 SQVTM and CDR2 ANQGSEA. The CDR3 reads CSVQGGPGTGELFF. CDR3 coding DNA: TGCAGCGTACAGGGGGGGCCCGGCACCGGGGAGCTGTTTTTT.

This clonotype was seen a few times. The chain uses TRBV6-1 and TRBJ2-5; D remains unclear. The CDR3 spans 10 residues. CDR1 and CDR2 from the germline V gene are MNHNS and SASEGT. Trimming cost V 11 bases and J 3 bases, with 7 bases left between them. This chain's CDR3 is CALSKETQYF. DNA of the CDR3: TGTGCCCTTTCTAAAGAGACCCAGTACTTC.

This clonotype has just a few counts. The V gene is TRBV18, the J gene TRBJ2-3; D not resolved. This CDR3 comprises 14 residues. Germline CDR1 KGHSH, CDR2 LQKENI. The V end lost 1 base, the J end lost 4 bases, and 9 bases lay between the germline ends. The DNA for the CDR3 is TGTGCCAGCTCACCACTAAGGTTCGCAGATACGCAGTATTTT. Its translation: CASSPLRFADTQYF.

The chain carries TRBV12-5 and TRBJ1-1; no clear D gene. The germline V gene has CDR1 LGHNT and CDR2 FRNRAP. CDR3 length equals 14 residues. The germline V and J ends were trimmed by 0 bases and 0 bases, with 5 bases remaining between them. The CDR3 sequence is CASGLVGLNTEAFF. In nucleotides, the CDR3 is TGTGCTAGTGGTTTGGTAGGTCTGAACACTGAAGCTTTCTTT. The whole variable domain, remainder taken from reference TRBV12-5 and TRBJ1-1, is DARVTQTPRHKVTEMGQEVTMRCQPILGHNTVFWYRQTMMQGLELLAYFRNRAPLDDSGMPKDRFSAEMPDATLATLKIQPSEPRDSAVYFCASGLVGLNTEAFFGQGTRLTVV.

The V and J genes are TRBV5-1 and TRBJ2-1, with 16 bases identical to TRBD2. The trim removed 9 bases at V and 8 bases at J, leaving 8 bases unmatched. The V gene's germline CDR1 is SGHRS and CDR2 YFSETQ. The CDR3 runs to 15 residues. CDR3 nucleotides: TGCGCCACTTCGGGACTAGCGGGAGGGCTAGATGAGCAGTTCTTC. It translates to CATSGLAGGLDEQFF. Using reference TRBV5-1 and TRBJ2-1 for the parts outside the CDR3, the full variable domain is KAGVTQTPRYLIKTRGQQVTLSCSPISGHRSVSWYQQTPGQGLQFLFEYFSETQRNKGNFPGRFSGRQFSNSRSEMNVSTLELGDSALYLCATSGLAGGLDEQFFGPGTRLTVL.

This clonotype has a handful of counts. The chain joins TRBV20-1 to TRBJ1-2; maybe TRBD1 (5 bases). The CDR3 totals 13 residues. With 1 base removed from V and 8 bases from J, the gap between germline ends came to 14 bases. Looked up from germline, CDR1 is DFQATT and CDR2 is SNEGSKA (reference sequence). For the CDR3, the DNA is TGCAGTGCTAGAGGGTCCGGGGGGTCGGGCTACACCTTC. Protein sequence: CSARGSGGSGYTF.

This clonotype was seen a single time. The V gene is TRBV3-1, the J gene TRBJ2-3; D ambiguous. V lost 4 bases, J lost 4 bases, and 6 bases lay in between. Germline V lookup: CDR1 LGHDT, CDR2 YNNKEL (reference sequence). This CDR3 has 12 amino acids. The CDR3 loop is CASSLWADTQYF. The CDR3 DNA sequence: TGTGCCAGCAGCCTGTGGGCAGATACGCAGTATTTT.

There are a few counts of this clonotype. The rearrangement joins TRBV9 to TRBJ2-7, with D perhaps being TRBD1 or TRBD2 (5 bases each). This CDR3 has 16 residues. Germline V CDR1 and CDR2: SGDLS, YYNGEE. V dropped 3 bases and J dropped 2 bases, with 18 bases sitting between them. The CDR3: CASSDRPSRGPYEQYF. The CDR3 nucleotides are TGTGCCAGCAGCGATCGCCCCTCACGGGGCCCCTACGAGCAGTACTTC.

This clonotype was recorded a few times. V is TRBV29-1 and J is TRBJ2-5, with 7 bases fitting TRBD1. Germline CDR1 and CDR2: SQVTM and ANQGSEA. The CDR3 covers 11 residues. V lost 5 bases, J lost 4 bases, and 1 base stayed unmatched. This CDR3 reads CSVSGGETQYF. In DNA, the CDR3 is TGCAGCGTTTCAGGGGGAGAGACCCAGTACTTC.

Only a few counts were recorded for this clonotype. The CDR3 sequence: CASNRLAGGGDTQYF. The DNA for the CDR3 is TGTGCCAGCAATAGACTAGCGGGAGGAGGGGATACGCAGTATTTT. This chain joins TRBV3-1 and TRBJ2-3, with 13 bases fitting TRBD2. The germline CDR1 and CDR2 sequences are LGHDT and YNNKEL (reference sequence). Trimming cost V 7 bases and J 6 bases; bases outside gene matches: 7. The CDR3 length is 15 residues.

The table lists this clonotype with a few counts. J is TRBJ2-3 and V is TRBV5-4; tentatively, D is TRBD1 (6 bases). The ends were cut back, 3 bases at V and 5 bases at J, with 19 bases in the middle. Germline CDR1 SGHNT, CDR2 YYREEE (reference sequence). CDR3 length: 16 residues. Here the CDR3 reads CASSSQTRFRGDTQYF. The CDR3 DNA follows: TGTGCCAGCAGCTCACAGACACGATTCAGGGGAGATACGCAGTATTTT.

This clonotype was seen only a few times. The chain is built from TRBV5-1 and TRBJ2-1, with 16 bases aligning to TRBD2. J gave up 9 bases and V 2 bases, and 2 bases lay outside the gene matches. The CDR3 totals 15 residues. Germline CDR1 is SGHRS and CDR2 is YFSETQ. The CDR3 nucleotides are TGCGCCAGCAGCTTCGGGACTAGCGGGAGGGGTGAGCAGTTCTTC. Translating it yields CASSFGTSGRGEQFF.

This clonotype came up many times. The chain couples TRBV19 to TRBJ2-3; 10 positions agree with TRBD1. V lost 5 bases to trimming and J lost 3 bases; unmatched junction nucleotides: 2. This CDR3 is 14 amino acids long. Germline CDR1 is LNHDA and CDR2 is SQIVND (reference sequence). This chain's CDR3 is CASSGGQGTDTQYF. CDR3 sequence (DNA): TGTGCCAGTAGTGGGGGACAGGGGACAGATACGCAGTATTTT. The variable domain in full, with the rest retrieved from reference TRBV19 and TRBJ2-3, is DGGITQSPKYLFRKEGQNVTLSCEQNLNHDAMYWYRQDPGQGLRLIYYSQIVNDFQKGDIAEGYSVSREKKESFPLTVTSAQKNPTAFYLCASSGGQGTDTQYFGPGTRLTVL.

This clonotype was seen a handful of times. The chain recombines TRBV28 with TRBJ2-5; TRBD2 matches 10 bases. V lost 4 bases and J lost 4; bases outside the gene matches: 6. The CDR3 runs to 15 residues. Germline loops: CDR1 MDHEN, CDR2 SYDVKM. DNA of the CDR3: TGTGCCAGCAGTTCTCTAGCGGGAGCGGTAGAGACCCAGTACTTC. Its translation is CASSSLAGAVETQYF.

In its sample, this clonotype was seen many times. The chain's CDR3 is CASSQITGTDTQYF. The CDR3 DNA reads as TGTGCCAGCAGCCAAATTACGGGCACAGATACGCAGTATTTT. V gene TRBV3-1 combines with J gene TRBJ2-3; D gene ambiguous. This CDR3 region has 14 residues. Germline V lookup: CDR1 LGHDT, CDR2 YNNKEL (reference sequence). Deletions cut 2 bases from V and 1 base from J, with 7 bases between.

This clonotype was detected a few times. In DNA, the CDR3 is TGTGCCAGCAGTTACTCGAATCGGATCCAAGAGACCCAGTACTTC. Translating gives CASSYSNRIQETQYF. The rearrangement uses TRBV6-2 or TRBV6-3 and TRBJ2-5; no clear D. CDR3 length: 15 residues. Germline V gives CDR1 MNHEY, CDR2 SVGEGT. Deletions cut 0 bases from V and 1 base from J, with 9 bases between.